The 32 T cell receptor beta chains below come from one sample, sequenced in a study of blood T cell repertoires in COVID-19. This table comes from immunoSEQ multiplex PCR, and its TCRdb copy is limited to in-frame clones, with some not included. This table holds about 30,000 clones, 65% to 90% found once. Specimen: peripheral blood. These receptors were collected from a human donor in a cohort sampled during active COVID-19.

The chain employs TRBV6-1 and TRBJ1-4; the D gene is possibly TRBD1 (6 bases). V dropped 1 base and J dropped 8 bases, with 14 bases sitting between them. The CDR3 sequence is 15 residues long. CDR1 and CDR2 from the germline V gene are MNHNS and SASEGT. Here the CDR3 DNA reads TGTGCCAGCAGTGAAGGAGTCAGGGGACGGGAAAAACTGTTTTTT. It yields the protein CASSEGVRGREKLFF.

This chain joins TRBV24-1 and TRBJ2-2, with 9 bases aligning to TRBD1. Trimming removed 3 bases from V and 2 bases from J; junction bases left unmatched: 6. CDR1 KGHDR and CDR2 SFDVKD come from the germline V gene. This CDR3 contains 17 residues. The CDR3 here is CATSDHLQGANTGELFF. The CDR3 nucleotides read TGTGCCACCAGTGATCATCTACAGGGGGCTAACACCGGGGAGCTGTTTTTT.

This clone is medium-sized (0.01 to 0.1%) in the sample. V usage is TRBV3-1 (or the pseudogene TRBV3-2) and J usage is TRBJ1-3; D is possibly TRBD1 (5 bases). CDR1 and CDR2 (germline): LGHDT, YNNKEL (reference sequence). The length of the CDR3 is 14 residues. Trimming took off 1 base at V and 7 bases at J, with 11 bases between the two ends. The CDR3 DNA reads TGTGCCAGCAGCCAAGGGGAGGGGAGGAACACCATATATTTT. Translating it yields CASSQGEGRNTIYF.

The V and J genes are TRBV5-1 and TRBJ1-4; D gene ambiguous. Trimming left V 5 bases short and J 8 bases short, with 13 bases between. The germline gives CDR1 SGHRS, CDR2 YFSETQ. This CDR3 has 13 amino acids. In nucleotides, the CDR3 is TGCGCCAGCAGGCCCCGGGGTGGCGAAAAACTGTTTTTT. Translating gives CASRPRGGEKLFF.

The chain uses TRBV24-1 and TRBJ1-2; a weak D match, TRBD1 (6 bases). In germline, CDR1 is KGHDR, CDR2 SFDVKD. This CDR3 is 16 amino acids long. V lost 4 bases to trimming and J lost 4 bases, with 18 bases between them. CDR3 coding DNA: TGTGCCACCAGTGACCCCGGACAGAACAACTTCTATGGCTACACCTTC. Translated: CATSDPGQNNFYGYTF.

The chain joins TRBV10-3 to TRBJ1-2; 9 nucleotides agree with TRBD1. The germline CDR1 and CDR2 sequences are ENHRY and SYGVKD. This CDR3 has 13 amino acids. With 6 bases clipped from V and 1 base from J, the junction kept 0 bases outside the gene matches. The chain's CDR3 is CAIRGQGNYGYTF. The CDR3 nucleotides are TGTGCCATCAGGGGACAGGGTAACTATGGCTACACCTTC.

CDR3 sequence reads: CASSKPGLAGTGELFF. The CDR3 DNA reads as TGTGCCAGCTCAAAACCGGGACTAGCCGGCACCGGGGAGCTGTTTTTT. The chain carries TRBV27 and TRBJ2-2, with 9 positions matching TRBD2. The CDR3 consists of 16 residues. CDR1 MNHEY and CDR2 SMNVEV come from the germline V gene (reference sequence). V dropped 8 bases and J dropped 4; count of bases not matched to a gene: 11.

This sequence joins TRBV19 and TRBJ1-1; D remains unclear. CDR3 length: 13 residues. Trimming pared 3 bases from V and 3 bases from J, leaving 8 bases between. Germline V gives CDR1 LNHDA, CDR2 SQIVND (reference sequence). The CDR3 DNA reads TGTGCCAGTAGTATTACAGCCCACACTGAAGCTTTCTTT. Amino acid sequence: CASSITAHTEAFF.

The chain employs TRBV6-2 or TRBV6-3 and TRBJ2-4, with 7 bases matching TRBD1. V lost 6 bases, J lost 8 bases, and 16 bases stayed unmatched. The CDR3 loop spans 16 amino acids. The V gene's germline CDR1 is MNHEY and CDR2 SVGEGT. In nucleotides, the CDR3 is TGTGCCAGCAGCAGAATCGGGACAGCCAAAGGGGACATTCAGTACTTC. It codes for CASSRIGTAKGDIQYF.

This chain uses TRBV7-3 with TRBJ2-1; 9 nucleotides match TRBD2. V lost 4 bases to trimming and J lost 5 bases; unmatched junction nucleotides: 6. Germline assignment: CDR1 SGHTA and CDR2 FQGTGA. The CDR3 consists of 15 residues. CDR3 sequence: CASSYLAGRDNEQFF. DNA for the CDR3: TGTGCCAGCAGCTACCTAGCGGGACGCGACAATGAGCAGTTCTTC.

The rearrangement links TRBV5-1 to TRBJ2-7; D uncertain. CDR1 is SGHRS and CDR2 is YFSETQ in the germline V gene. Trimming left V 2 bases short and J 12 bases short, with 21 bases between. The CDR3 covers 14 residues. CDR3 nucleotide sequence: TGCGCCAGCAGCTTAGACTCAAGAGTCGGTGAATCGTACTTC. This translates into CASSLDSRVGESYF.

V is TRBV5-1 and J is TRBJ2-7; TRBD1 agrees at 11 bases. V shed 5 bases and J 2 bases; nucleotides not matched to a gene: 6. Germline V gives CDR1 SGHRS, CDR2 YFSETQ. CDR3 size: 15 residues. The CDR3 spells CASRLAGQGAYEQYF. DNA of the CDR3: TGCGCCAGCAGACTTGCGGGACAGGGGGCCTACGAGCAGTACTTC.

The chain recombines TRBV2 with TRBJ1-2; D might be TRBD1 (5 bases). Germline loops: CDR1 SNHLY, CDR2 FYNNEI. With 4 bases removed from V and 5 bases from J, the gap between germline ends came to 11 bases. The CDR3 is made up of 13 amino acids. CDR3 sequence (DNA): TGTGCCAGCAGTGGGGGGAGGTGGTATGGCTACACCTTC. Amino acids: CASSGGRWYGYTF.

J is TRBJ2-7 and V is TRBV28, with 12 bases aligning to TRBD1. There are 16 residues in the CDR3. Germline CDR1 reads MDHEN; CDR2 reads SYDVKM. Unmatched junction bases numbered 11, after V lost 5 bases and J lost 6 bases. The CDR3 is CASSVLSGTGGGEQYF. The DNA of the CDR3 is TGTGCCAGCAGTGTCCTATCCGGGACAGGGGGCGGCGAGCAGTACTTC.

The J gene is TRBJ1-5, the V gene TRBV19; tentatively, D is TRBD1 (6 bases). CDR3 length: 16 residues. CDR1 is LNHDA, CDR2 SQIVND, per germline (reference sequence). V gave up 3 bases and J gave up 13 bases, with 25 bases separating them. DNA of the CDR3: TGTGCCAGTAGTATCTTGGCGTCAGGGGCCGCGGAGAGTCAGCATTTT. This translates into CASSILASGAAESQHF.

The V and J genes are TRBV11-2 and TRBJ2-1, with a tentative D call TRBD1 (5 bases). The germline V gene has CDR1 SGHAT and CDR2 FQNNGV. There are 16 residues in the CDR3. Between the trimmed V and J ends, which lost 5 bases and 0 bases, there was a span of 14 bases. The CDR3 sequence is CASSDIRGSSYNEQFF. CDR3 DNA: TGTGCCAGCAGCGACATAAGGGGAAGCTCCTACAATGAGCAGTTCTTC. Drawing the rest from reference TRBV11-2 and TRBJ2-1, the complete variable domain is EAGVAQSPRYKIIEKRQSVAFWCNPISGHATLYWYQQILGQGPKLLIQFQNNGVVDDSQLPKDRFSAERLKGVDSTLKIQPAKLEDSAVYLCASSDIRGSSYNEQFFGPGTRLTVL.

V is TRBV9 and J is TRBJ2-1, with D possibly matching TRBD1 (6 bases). Trimming left V 0 bases short and J 4 bases short, with 11 bases between. Germline V gene data show CDR1 as SGDLS and CDR2 as YYNGEE. This CDR3 has 15 amino acids. CDR3 nucleotides: TGTGCCAGCAGCGTAGTGGCAGGGGATTACAATGAGCAGTTCTTC. Its protein product is CASSVVAGDYNEQFF.

The J gene is TRBJ2-1, the V gene TRBV27; 11 bases map to TRBD1. With V trimmed by 4 bases and J by 0 bases, 2 bases remained unmatched. The CDR3 spans 16 residues. The germline CDR1 and CDR2 sequences are MNHEY and SMNVEV (reference sequence). CDR3 DNA: TGTGCCAGCAGTTACGGGACAGGGGGCTCCTACAATGAGCAGTTCTTC. As protein: CASSYGTGGSYNEQFF.

This clone was detected a few times. The chain links TRBV27 to TRBJ2-3, with 9 bases identical to TRBD2. Per the germline V gene, CDR1 is MNHEY and CDR2 is SMNVEV (reference sequence). J was trimmed by 3 bases and V by 6 bases; bases with no gene match: 7. The CDR3 has 15 amino acids. The CDR3 DNA is TGTGCCAGCAGAGTAGCGGGAGTTTGGACAGATACGCAGTATTTT. Residues: CASRVAGVWTDTQYF.

In nucleotides, the CDR3 is TGTGCCAGCAGGTCACAGGGCACTGAAGCTTTCTTT. Translating it yields CASRSQGTEAFF. The chain uses TRBV21-1 and TRBJ1-1; TRBD1 is the table's D call, not checked against the DNA. TRBV21-1 counts as a pseudogene. The CDR3 consists of 12 residues.

The chain carries TRBV5-4 and TRBJ1-1, with 11 bases matching TRBD1. The CDR3 contains 15 residues. Per germline, CDR1 SGHNT and CDR2 YYREEE (reference sequence). The V segment lost 0 bases and the J segment 4 bases; nucleotides outside the gene matches: 2. Here the CDR3 DNA reads TGTGCCAGCAGCTTGGAAGGGACAGGGGGCACTGAAGCTTTCTTT. Translating gives CASSLEGTGGTEAFF.

The sample holds one count of this clone. This chain joins TRBV2 and TRBJ2-5, with TRBD1 matching 12 bases. The V gene's germline CDR1 is SNHLY and CDR2 FYNNEI. This CDR3 is 16 amino acids long. With 4 bases clipped from V and 4 bases from J, the junction kept 7 bases outside the gene matches. Written as DNA, the CDR3 is TGTGCCAGCAGTGTTTCTTGGGGACAGGGGGCAGAGACCCAGTACTTC. This codes for CASSVSWGQGAETQYF. Combining the CDR3 with reference TRBV2 and TRBJ2-5 gives the whole variable domain EPEVTQTPSHQVTQMGQEVILRCVPISNHLYFYWYRQILGQKVEFLVSFYNNEISEKSEIFDDQFSVERPDGSNFTLKIRSTKLEDSAMYFCASSVSWGQGAETQYFGPGTRLLVL.

The chain combines TRBV7-9 with TRBJ2-7; possible D gene TRBD1, 6 bases. CDR1 is SEHNR, CDR2 FQNEAQ, per germline (reference sequence). Trimming took off 5 bases at V and 2 bases at J, with 13 bases between the two ends. The CDR3 loop spans 14 amino acids. The CDR3 nucleotides are TGTGCCAGCAGCCCGACAGGTAATACCTACGAGCAGTACTTC. Translated, it gives CASSPTGNTYEQYF.

The chain couples TRBV5-8 to TRBJ2-4; 8 bases are shared with TRBD2. Germline V gene lookup returns CDR1 SGHTS and CDR2 YDEGEE. V dropped 4 bases and J dropped 7; count of bases not matched to a gene: 7. The CDR3 spans 14 residues. CDR3 sequence reads: CASSQPGGWNIQYF. The CDR3, as DNA: TGTGCCAGCAGCCAGCCGGGGGGGTGGAACATTCAGTACTTC.

This chain joins TRBV2 and TRBJ2-3, with D perhaps TRBD1 (5 bases). The CDR3 runs to 15 residues. Germline values: CDR1 SNHLY, CDR2 FYNNEI. V lost 4 bases, J lost 1 base, and 12 bases lay in between. DNA for the CDR3: TGTGCCAGCAGTGGGAAGGGGTCTCGCACAGATACGCAGTATTTT. Translating gives CASSGKGSRTDTQYF.

The rearrangement links TRBV2 to TRBJ2-5; TRBD2 matches at 9 bases. J gave up 3 bases and V 3 bases, and 8 bases lay outside the gene matches. This CDR3 has 16 residues. CDR1 is SNHLY and CDR2 is FYNNEI in the germline V gene. CDR3 in DNA: TGTGCCAGCAGTGATCGGTTAGCGGGGGTGGAAGAGACCCAGTACTTC. Protein sequence: CASSDRLAGVEETQYF.

The table lists this clone with a few counts. This sequence joins TRBV6-1 and TRBJ1-2; D not certain. With 3 bases removed from V and 0 bases from J, the gap between germline ends came to 5 bases. Germline lookup yields CDR1 MNHNS and CDR2 SASEGT. The CDR3 contains 13 residues. The CDR3, as DNA: TGTGCCAGCAGTGATACAGCTAACTATGGCTACACCTTC. Translated: CASSDTANYGYTF.

The chain couples TRBV6-5 to TRBJ2-7; 9 bases align to TRBD1. Unmatched junction bases numbered 7, after V lost 6 bases and J lost 4 bases. This CDR3 contains 14 residues. The germline gives CDR1 MNHEY, CDR2 SVGAGI. The CDR3 sequence is CASRGTGPFYEQYF. Written as DNA, the CDR3 is TGTGCCAGCAGGGGGACAGGGCCCTTTTACGAGCAGTACTTC.

The CDR3 DNA sequence: TGTGCCAGCAGCTCGGACAGTACCACTGAAGCTTTCTTT. Residues: CASSSDSTTEAFF. This sequence joins TRBV7-2 and TRBJ1-1; possibly TRBD1 for D (6 bases). Trimming took 4 bases from V and 4 from J, leaving 10 bases between them. Germline V lookup: CDR1 SGHTA, CDR2 FQGNSA. This CDR3 has 13 amino acids. The full variable domain, rest sourced from reference TRBV7-2 and TRBJ1-1, is GAGVSQSPSNKVTEKGKDVELRCDPISGHTALYWYRQSLGQGLEFLIYFQGNSAPDKSGLPSDRFSAERTGGSVSTLTIQRTQQEDSAVYLCASSSDSTTEAFFGQGTRLTVV.

This chain connects TRBV4-2 to TRBJ1-2, with TRBD1 matching 7 bases. With 3 bases clipped from V and 4 bases from J, the junction kept 11 bases outside the gene matches. Per the germline V gene, CDR1 is LGHNA and CDR2 is YNFKEQ. The CDR3 is made up of 16 amino acids. For the CDR3, the DNA is TGTGCCAGCAGCCACCCCGGGACAGCCCCCCTCTATGGCTACACCTTC. The encoded protein is CASSHPGTAPLYGYTF.

This chain joins TRBV4-1 and TRBJ1-1; no reliable D call. Germline V gives CDR1 MGHRA, CDR2 YSYEKL. V lost 0 bases and J 5 bases, leaving 7 bases between the germline ends. The CDR3 consists of 13 residues. The CDR3 reads CASSQDLRTEAFF. CDR3 DNA: TGCGCCAGCAGCCAAGATCTGCGGACTGAAGCTTTCTTT.

This chain uses TRBV4-1 with TRBJ1-2, with TRBD1 as a possible D gene (5 bases). Trimming left V 4 bases short and J 6 bases short, with 15 bases between. CDR1 is MGHRA and CDR2 is YSYEKL in the germline V gene. This CDR3 region has 14 residues. Here the CDR3 reads CASSPIGPGHGYTF. In DNA form, the CDR3 reads TGCGCCAGCAGCCCAATTGGGCCAGGGCATGGCTACACCTTC.